This T cell receptor (beta chain) was identified during a study of blood T cell repertoires in COVID-19. Study context: COVID-19 samples collected from the United States, Italy and Spain covered acute and convalescent phases. In each case, the material was cDNA or gDNA derived from T cells, B-cell-depleted T cells, or PBMCs.

J lost 6 bases, V lost 6 bases, and 5 bases had no gene match. The germline V gene has CDR1 MNHEY and CDR2 SVGEGT. The CDR3 sequence is 15 residues long. Under the authors' procedure: Amplified reference gene primers provided the basis for estimating nucleated cell counts. Measured with immunoSEQ multiplex PCR; TCRdb has only the in-frame clones, and not every one. Clone size and V and J calls were adopted from that table, with D and trimming inferred from the DNA. Seen here are a few hundred thousand clones, 75% to 90% observed once, and the top ten hold roughly 2%. The origin of this receptor is a woman aged 45-59 years who had recovered from COVID-19. The chain uses TRBV6-2 or TRBV6-3 and TRBJ2-1; 13 bases are a match to TRBD2. Material: peripheral blood. CDR3 in DNA: TGTGCCAGCAGCTTCGGACTAGCGGGAGTCAATGAGCAGTTCTTC. Its translation: CASSFGLAGVNEQFF.